This T cell receptor (beta chain) was captured in a study of blood T cell repertoires in COVID-19. Study background: Samples representing acute and convalescent COVID-19 were sourced from the United States, Italy and Spain. T cells, B-cell-depleted T cells, or PBMCs provided the cDNA or gDNA that served as material.

In the original analysis: Estimation of nucleated cell counts relied on the amplification of reference gene primers. Clones were sequenced by immunoSEQ multiplex PCR, and TCRdb holds only the in-frame ones, with some missing. V, J and clone size are taken as reported in that table, and D and trimming were inferred from the DNA itself. The table shows roughly 190,000 clones, with over 70% occurring only once. The V gene's germline CDR1 is MRHNA and CDR2 SNTAGT. The CDR3 has 15 amino acids. V was cut by 3 bases and J by 16 bases, with 25 bases left in between. The chain links TRBV6-4 to TRBJ2-1; D not certain. Sequencing used peripheral blood. The source is a man aged 55-75 years with acute or convalescent COVID-19. CDR3 in amino acids: CASSDVGSPTRRHFF. The CDR3 DNA sequence: TGTGCCAGCAGTGATGTCGGTTCCCCAACCCGGCGGCATTTCTTC.